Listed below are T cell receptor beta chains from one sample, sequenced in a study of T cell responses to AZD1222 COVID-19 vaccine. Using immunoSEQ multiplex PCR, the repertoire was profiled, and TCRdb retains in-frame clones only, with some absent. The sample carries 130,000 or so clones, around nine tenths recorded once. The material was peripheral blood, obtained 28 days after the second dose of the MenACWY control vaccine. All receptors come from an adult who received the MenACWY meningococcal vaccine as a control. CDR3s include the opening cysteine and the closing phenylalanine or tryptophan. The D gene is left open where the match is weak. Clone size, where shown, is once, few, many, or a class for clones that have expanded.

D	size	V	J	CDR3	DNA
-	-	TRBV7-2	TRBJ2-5	CASSLDWGMETQYF	TGTGCCAGCAGCTTAGATTGGGGGATGGAGACCCAGTACTTC
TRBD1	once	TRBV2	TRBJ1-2	CASSGGTGGIGYGYTF	TGTGCCAGCAGTGGAGGGACAGGGGGCATCGGCTATGGCTACACCTTC
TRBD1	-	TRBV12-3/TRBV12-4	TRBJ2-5	CASRGQKETQYF	TGTGCCAGCAGGGGACAGAAAGAGACCCAGTACTTC
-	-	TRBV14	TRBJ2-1	CASSQEISNEQFF	TGTGCCAGCAGCCAAGAAATTAGCAATGAGCAGTTCTTC
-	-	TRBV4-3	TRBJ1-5	CASSQDRGQPQHF	TGCGCCAGCAGCCAAGACAGGGGTCAGCCCCAGCATTTT
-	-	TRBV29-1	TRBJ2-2	CSVAGGSPNTGELFF	TGCAGCGTTGCTGGGGGATCTCCGAACACCGGGGAGCTGTTTTTT
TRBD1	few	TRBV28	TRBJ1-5	CASRLAGTDNQPQHF	TGTGCCAGCAGGCTAGCCGGGACAGACAATCAGCCCCAGCATTTT
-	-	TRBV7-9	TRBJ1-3	CASSLGQASGNTIYF	TGTGCCAGCAGCTTAGGACAGGCCTCTGGAAACACCATATATTTT
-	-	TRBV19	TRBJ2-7	CASSIGTGNEQYF	TGTGCCAGTAGTATAGGAACAGGGAACGAGCAGTACTTC
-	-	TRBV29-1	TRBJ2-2	CSVRMGIAGELFF	TGCAGCGTCCGAATGGGGATCGCCGGGGAGCTGTTTTTT
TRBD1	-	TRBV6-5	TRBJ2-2	CASARQGNTGELFF	TGTGCCAGCGCAAGACAGGGGAACACCGGGGAGCTGTTTTTT
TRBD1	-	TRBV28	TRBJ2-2	CASSAPGTGTTGELFF	TGTGCCAGCAGTGCCCCCGGGACAGGGACCACCGGGGAGCTGTTTTTT
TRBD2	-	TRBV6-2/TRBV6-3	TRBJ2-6	CASSYSQRGAGANVLTF	TGTGCCAGCAGTTACAGTCAGCGGGGGGCTGGGGCCAACGTCCTGACTTTC
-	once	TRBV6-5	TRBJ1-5	CASSSPGDQPQHF	TGTGCCAGCAGTTCCCCAGGTGATCAGCCCCAGCATTTT
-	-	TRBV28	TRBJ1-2	CASSPPRIGNYGYTF	TGTGCCAGCAGCCCCCCCCGGATTGGTAACTATGGCTACACCTTC
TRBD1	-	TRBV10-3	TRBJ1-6	CAISDGGQGNSPLHF	TGTGCCATCAGTGATGGGGGACAGGGGAATTCACCCCTCCACTTT
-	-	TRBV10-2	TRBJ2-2	CATWSKGELFF	TGCGCCACCTGGAGTAAGGGGGAGCTGTTTTTT
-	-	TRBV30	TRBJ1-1	CAFGQSNTEAFF	TGTGCCTTCGGACAATCGAACACTGAAGCTTTCTTT
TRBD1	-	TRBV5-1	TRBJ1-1	CASSLRDRASEAFF	TGCGCCAGCAGCTTGAGGGACAGGGCCTCTGAAGCTTTCTTT
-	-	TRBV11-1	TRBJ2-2	CASSILASGRTGELFF	TGTGCCAGCAGCATACTAGCATCGGGGAGAACCGGGGAGCTGTTTTTT
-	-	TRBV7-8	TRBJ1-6	CASSLARPDSPLHF	TGTGCCAGCAGCTTAGCGAGACCGGATTCACCCCTCCACTTT
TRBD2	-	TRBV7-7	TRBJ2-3	CASSLDGGATDTQYF	TGTGCCAGCAGCTTAGACGGGGGGGCGACAGATACGCAGTATTTT
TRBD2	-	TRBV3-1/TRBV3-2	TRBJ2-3	CASSQTGTSPDTQYF	TGTGCCAGCAGCCAAACCGGGACTAGTCCTGATACGCAGTATTTT
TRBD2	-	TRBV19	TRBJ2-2	CASSYGAGTPLLPRRELFF	TGTGCCAGTAGTTATGGAGCGGGGACTCCTCTCCTTCCCCGCAGGGAGCTGTTTTTT
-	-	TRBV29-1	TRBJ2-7	CSVARLSPNSYEQYF	TGCAGCGTTGCTCGTTTGAGTCCGAACTCCTACGAGCAGTACTTC
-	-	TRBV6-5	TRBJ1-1	CAISDAVSEAFF	TGTGCCATTTCGGACGCGGTCTCTGAAGCTTTCTTT
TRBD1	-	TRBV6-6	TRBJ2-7	CASHAPGQGGEQYF	TGTGCCAGCCACGCCCCGGGACAGGGGGGGGAGCAGTACTTC
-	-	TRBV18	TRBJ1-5	CASSPQGTDQPQHF	TGTGCCAGCTCACCCCAGGGGACGGATCAGCCCCAGCATTTT
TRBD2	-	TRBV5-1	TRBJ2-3	CASSLARLAGGGDTQYF	TGCGCCAGCAGCTTGGCCCGGCTAGCGGGAGGTGGAGATACGCAGTATTTT
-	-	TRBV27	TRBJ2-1	CASRTSYNEQFF	TGTGCCAGCAGGACCTCCTACAATGAGCAGTTCTTC
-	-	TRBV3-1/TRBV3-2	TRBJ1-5	CASSQDRFQPQHF	TGTGCCAGCAGCCAAGATAGGTTTCAGCCCCAGCATTTT
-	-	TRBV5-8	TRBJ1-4	CASTPTQGGSLFF	TGTGCCAGCACCCCCACTCAGGGCGGCTCACTGTTTTTT
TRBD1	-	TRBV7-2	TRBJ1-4	CASSSQGGSNEKLFF	TGTGCCAGCAGCTCTCAGGGGGGGTCAAATGAAAAACTGTTTTTT
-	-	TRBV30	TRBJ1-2	CAWTPLGRGYTF	TGTGCCTGGACCCCTCTGGGTCGCGGCTACACCTTC
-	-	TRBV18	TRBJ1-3	CASSLSTGDDTIYF	TGTGCCAGCTCACTGTCCACGGGGGATGACACCATATATTTT
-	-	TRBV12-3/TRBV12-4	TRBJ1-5	CASSLEAYQPQHF	TGTGCCAGCAGTTTAGAGGCATATCAGCCCCAGCATTTT
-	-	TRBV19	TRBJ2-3	CASSQLTGVVGTDTQYF	TGTGCCAGTAGCCAACTGACGGGGGTAGTGGGCACAGATACGCAGTATTTT
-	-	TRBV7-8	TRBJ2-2	CASKKQGFANTGELFF	TGTGCCAGCAAAAAACAAGGTTTCGCGAACACCGGGGAGCTGTTTTTT
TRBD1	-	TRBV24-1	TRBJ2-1	CATSDPDPYRGDNEQFF	TGTGCCACCAGTGATCCCGACCCTTACAGGGGGGACAATGAGCAGTTCTTC
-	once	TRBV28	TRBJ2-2	CASRDRVGELFF	TGTGCCAGCAGGGACCGGGTTGGGGAGCTGTTTTTT
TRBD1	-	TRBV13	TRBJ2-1	CASSLGRTGGNEQFF	TGTGCCAGCAGCTTAGGCAGGACAGGGGGCAATGAGCAGTTCTTC
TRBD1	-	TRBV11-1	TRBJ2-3	CASSYRTGGTDTQYF	TGTGCCAGCAGCTACCGGACAGGGGGCACAGATACGCAGTATTTT
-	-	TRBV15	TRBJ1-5	CATSRGGDQPQHF	TGTGCCACCAGCAGGGGGGGAGATCAGCCCCAGCATTTT
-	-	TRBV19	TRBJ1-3	CAISDSPGNTIYF	TGTGCCATCTCGGACAGTCCCGGAAACACCATATATTTT
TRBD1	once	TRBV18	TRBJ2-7	CASSPPSGQGAEQYF	TGTGCCAGCTCACCACCTTCAGGACAGGGGGCCGAGCAGTACTTC
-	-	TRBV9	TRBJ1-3	CASSKTDILGNTIYF	TGTGCCAGCAGTAAGACAGACATCCTCGGAAACACCATATATTTT
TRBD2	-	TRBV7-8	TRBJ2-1	CASSNSLAGGYSSYNEQFF	TGTGCCAGCAGCAACTCCCTAGCGGGAGGTTATAGCTCCTACAATGAGCAGTTCTTC
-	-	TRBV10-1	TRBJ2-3	CASTAGHRTDTQYF	TGCGCCAGCACGGCGGGGCATCGCACAGATACGCAGTATTTT
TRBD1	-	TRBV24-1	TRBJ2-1	CATSEPTGGSNNEQFF	TGTGCCACCAGTGAACCGACAGGGGGCTCGAACAATGAGCAGTTCTTC
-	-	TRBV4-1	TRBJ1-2	CASSQDVENYGYTF	TGCGCCAGCAGCCAAGATGTGGAGAACTATGGCTACACCTTC